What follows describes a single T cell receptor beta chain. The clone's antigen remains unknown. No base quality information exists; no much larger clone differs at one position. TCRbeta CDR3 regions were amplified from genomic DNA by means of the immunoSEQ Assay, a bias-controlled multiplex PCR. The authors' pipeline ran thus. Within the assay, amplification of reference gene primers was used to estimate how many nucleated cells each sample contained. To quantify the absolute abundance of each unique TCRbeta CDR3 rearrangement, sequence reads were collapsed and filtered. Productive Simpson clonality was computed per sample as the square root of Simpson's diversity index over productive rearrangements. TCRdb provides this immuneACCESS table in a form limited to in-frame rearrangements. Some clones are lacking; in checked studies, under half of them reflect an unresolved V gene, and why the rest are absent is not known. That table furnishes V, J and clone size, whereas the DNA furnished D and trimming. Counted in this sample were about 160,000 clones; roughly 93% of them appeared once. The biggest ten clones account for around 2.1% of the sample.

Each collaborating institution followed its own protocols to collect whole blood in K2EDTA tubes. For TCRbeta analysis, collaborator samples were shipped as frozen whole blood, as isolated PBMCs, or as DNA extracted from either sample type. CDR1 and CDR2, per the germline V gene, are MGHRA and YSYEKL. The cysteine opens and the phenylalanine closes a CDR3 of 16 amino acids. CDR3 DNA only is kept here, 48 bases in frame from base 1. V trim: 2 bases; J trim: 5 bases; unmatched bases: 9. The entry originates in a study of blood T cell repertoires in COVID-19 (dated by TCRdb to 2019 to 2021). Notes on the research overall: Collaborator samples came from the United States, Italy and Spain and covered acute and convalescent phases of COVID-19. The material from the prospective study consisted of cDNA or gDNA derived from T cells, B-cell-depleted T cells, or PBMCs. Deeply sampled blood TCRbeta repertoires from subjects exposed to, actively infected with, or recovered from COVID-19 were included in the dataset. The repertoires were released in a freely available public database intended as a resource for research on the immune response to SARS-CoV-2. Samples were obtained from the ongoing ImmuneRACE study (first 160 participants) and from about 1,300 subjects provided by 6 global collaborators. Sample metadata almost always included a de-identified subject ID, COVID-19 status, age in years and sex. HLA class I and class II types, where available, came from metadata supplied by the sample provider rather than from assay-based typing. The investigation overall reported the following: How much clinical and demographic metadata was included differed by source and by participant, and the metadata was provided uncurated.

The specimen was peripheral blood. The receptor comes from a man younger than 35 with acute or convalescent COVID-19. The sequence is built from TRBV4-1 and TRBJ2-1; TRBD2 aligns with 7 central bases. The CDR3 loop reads CASSQLAGPLHNEQFF. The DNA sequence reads TGCGCCAGCAGCCAATTAGCGGGTCCGTTACACAATGAGCAGTTCTTC.